These T cell receptor beta chains were read from a single sample in a study of T-cell reconstitution after alpha-beta-depleted transplantation in children. TCRdb reprocessed the PCR reads via MiXCR and lists one record per CDR3 protein. The sample has around 240,000 distinct CDR3 sequences, 7.5% to 9.5% seen once; the top ten hold less than 8%. Specimen: PBMCs, mostly from graft donor cells, collected 180 days after TCRalphabeta/CD19-depleted stem cell transplant. All receptors come from a male patient between 5 and 17 years old who had a stem cell transplant for acute lymphoblastic leukemia, so the T cells may come from the graft donor. The CDR3 runs from the conserved cysteine through the conserved F or W. A D gene is named only where the DNA matches it firmly. Size is omitted from some rows. Given values are once, few, many or a class for expanded clones.

size,J,D,V,CDR3,DNA
many,TRBJ2-5,TRBD1,TRBV5-6,CASSLTGGRETQYF,TGTGCCAGCAGCTTGACAGGGGGCAGGGAGACCCAGTACTTC
many,TRBJ1-1,.,TRBV29-1,CSVAFSTEAFF,TGCAGCGTTGCGTTTAGCACTGAAGCTTTCTTT
many,TRBJ1-6,.,TRBV5-1,CASSFLESSYNSPLHF,TGCGCCAGCAGTTTCTTAGAGAGCTCCTATAATTCACCCCTCCACTTT
many,TRBJ1-6,TRBD1,TRBV6-1,CATRLGQVLLSPLHF,TGTGCCACCCGACTCGGACAGGTCCTCCTCTCACCCCTCCACTTT
many,TRBJ2-7,TRBD1,TRBV13,CASSLVGTGFEQYF,TGTGCCAGCAGCCTAGTCGGGACAGGGTTTGAGCAGTACTTC
many,TRBJ1-1,.,TRBV12-3/TRBV12-4,CASEGVHVSLNTEAFF,TGTGCCAGCGAAGGGGTGCACGTCTCCCTGAACACTGAAGCTTTCTTT
many,TRBJ2-1,TRBD2,TRBV28,CASRSGRFEQFF,TGTGCCAGCCGTAGCGGGAGGTTTGAGCAGTTCTTC
many,TRBJ1-1,.,TRBV9,CASSVDQMNTEAFF,TGTGCCAGCAGCGTAGACCAGATGAACACTGAAGCTTTCTTT
many,TRBJ1-4,TRBD1,TRBV7-8,CASSLRRGLVEKLFF,TGTGCCAGCAGCTTACGCAGGGGGCTCGTTGAAAAACTGTTTTTT
.,TRBJ1-2,TRBD1,TRBV4-3,CASSQEVRGNYGYTF,TGCGCCAGCAGCCAAGAGGTCAGGGGGAACTATGGCTACACCTTC
many,TRBJ2-7,.,TRBV7-9,CASSSPARELYF,TGTGCCAGCAGCTCTCCGGCCAGAGAGCTGTACTTC
few,TRBJ2-7,TRBD2,TRBV7-6,CASSHGTSPLEQYF,TGTGCCAGCAGCCACGGGACTAGCCCTCTCGAGCAGTACTTC
few,TRBJ1-4,TRBD1,TRBV20-1,CSARDRVEKLFF,TGCAGTGCTAGGGACAGGGTTGAAAAACTGTTTTTT
many,TRBJ2-2,TRBD1,TRBV27,CASTPGQIITGELFF,TGTGCCAGCACACCGGGACAGATTATCACCGGGGAGCTGTTTTTT
many,TRBJ2-7,.,TRBV3-1,CASSQEPKGQLYEQYF,TGTGCCAGCAGCCAAGAGCCTAAGGGACAACTCTACGAGCAGTACTTC
many,TRBJ2-3,.,TRBV29-1,CSVVVMDTQYF,TGCAGCGTTGTGGTTATGGATACGCAGTATTTT
many,TRBJ2-7,.,TRBV4-2,CASSQAPSYEQYF,TGTGCCAGCAGCCAAGCTCCCAGCTACGAGCAGTACTTC
many,TRBJ1-5,.,TRBV7-9,CASSSLRQIDQPQHF,TGTGCCAGCAGCTCACTAAGACAGATTGATCAGCCCCAGCATTTT
many,TRBJ2-7,.,TRBV29-1,CSVLQGEQYF,TGCAGCGTTTTGCAGGGGGAGCAGTACTTC
many,TRBJ2-1,TRBD2,TRBV29-1,CSVERRGGHNEQFF,TGCAGCGTTGAAAGGCGGGGGGGACACAATGAGCAGTTCTTC
few,TRBJ2-7,.,TRBV5-1,CASSSNRRTAAYEQYF,TGCGCCAGCAGCAGCAATCGGAGAACAGCGGCCTACGAGCAGTACTTC
many,TRBJ1-1,.,TRBV27,CASRVGVDTEAFF,TGTGCCAGCAGGGTAGGGGTGGACACTGAAGCTTTCTTT
many,TRBJ1-5,.,TRBV28,CASEWQSSNQPQHF,TGTGCCAGCGAGTGGCAGAGTAGCAATCAGCCCCAGCATTTT
many,TRBJ2-1,.,TRBV9,CASSVGEVRYNEQFF,TGTGCCAGCAGCGTCGGGGAGGTCCGGTACAATGAGCAGTTCTTC
.,TRBJ2-2,.,TRBV28,CASKILCTGELFF,TGTGCCTCCAAAATATTATGCACCGGGGAGCTGTTTTTT
many,TRBJ1-2,.,TRBV12-3/TRBV12-4,CASSLRGGGSRYGYTF,TGTGCCAGCAGTTTACGAGGGGGAGGGTCCCGCTATGGCTACACCTTC
few,TRBJ2-1,TRBD1,TRBV9,CASSPHRGGHNEQFF,TGTGCCAGCAGCCCCCATCGAGGGGGCCACAATGAGCAGTTCTTC
many,TRBJ2-5,TRBD2,TRBV20-1,CSARVAGATRETQYF,TGCAGTGCTAGAGTAGCGGGAGCGACAAGGGAGACCCAGTACTTC
many,TRBJ2-4,.,TRBV4-1,CASSQGYLGAAKNIQYF,TGCGCCAGCAGCCAAGGATATCTAGGGGCAGCCAAAAACATTCAGTACTTC
many,TRBJ2-2,.,TRBV7-9,CASSPLTELFF,TGTGCCAGCAGTCCCTTGACGGAGCTGTTTTTT
many,TRBJ2-1,.,TRBV21-1,CASSNGGNLSSYNEQFF,TGTGCCAGCAGCAATGGTGGAAATTTAAGCTCCTACAATGAGCAGTTCTTC
many,TRBJ2-5,.,TRBV11-2,CASSVVRINGGAYF,TGTGCCAGCAGCGTAGTCCGGATCAATGGGGGGGCTTACTTC
.,TRBJ2-3,.,TRBV20-1,CSAGDSTDTQYF,TGCAGTGCCGGGGACTCCACAGATACGCAGTATTTT